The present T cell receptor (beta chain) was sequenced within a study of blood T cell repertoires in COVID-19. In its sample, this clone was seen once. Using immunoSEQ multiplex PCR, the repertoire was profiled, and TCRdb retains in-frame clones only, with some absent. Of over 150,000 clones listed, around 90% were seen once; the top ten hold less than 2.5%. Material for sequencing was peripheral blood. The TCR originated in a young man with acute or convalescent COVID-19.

CDR3 loop: CASSEEGAGEADTQYF. CDR3 DNA sequence: TGTGCCAGCAGTGAAGAGGGAGCGGGAGAGGCCGATACGCAGTATTTT. The rearrangement uses TRBV2 and TRBJ2-3; 8 nucleotides match TRBD2. The J segment lost 6 bases and the V segment lost 1 base, leaving 9 bases of the junction unmatched. The CDR3 sequence is 16 residues long. The germline CDR1 and CDR2 sequences are SNHLY and FYNNEI.